This T cell receptor (beta chain) was identified in a study of blood T cells in healthy people across ages. Study-wide results and limits: One million T cells yielded diversity estimates that were considered underestimates. Long-lived donors carried more naive CD4+ cells and greater diversity than aged donors.

This CDR3 comprises 15 residues. CDR1 is LNHDA and CDR2 is SQIVND in the germline V gene (reference sequence). V lost 7 bases to trimming and J lost 6 bases; unmatched junction nucleotides: 15. Concerning this clonotype: Its antigen is unidentified.

Primed by a sample-barcoded 5' primer and a J-beta primer mix, a second PCR proceeded for about 7 to 12 cycles. One entry per CDR3 protein, called by TCRdb with MiXCR from the 5' RACE reads. The table records about 1.8 million distinct CDR3 sequences, around 48% of them present only once. J is TRBJ2-7 and V is TRBV19; 7 bases map to TRBD2. This clonotype was obtained from a woman between 40 and 50 years old in good health. The sequencing input was blood. The CDR3: CASTGGPGTASEQYF. DNA of the CDR3: TGTGCCAGTACGGGAGGACCCGGGACGGCGAGCGAGCAGTACTTC.